This entry describes one T cell receptor beta chain. The PCR had 60 Vbeta and 13 Jbeta primers. Only in-frame clones appear in the TCRdb table, and some are missing; sequencing was by immunoSEQ multiplex PCR. The sample holds 90,000 to 150,000 clones; about 73% are singletons and the top ten take roughly 3.5%. These data belong to a study of cytomegalovirus exposure and HLA in healthy donors. The wider study: T cells numbering about 179 million yielded 100 million to 120 million unique TCR beta sequences in an earlier analysis.

V shed 3 bases and J shed 5 bases, with 11 bases lying between them. The CDR3 consists of 14 residues. The germline V gene encodes CDR1 LNHDA and CDR2 SQIVND (reference sequence). This clonotype was obtained from a woman aged 25-40 years in good health and CMV-seropositive. Sequenced material: PBMCs. The chain joins TRBV19 to TRBJ1-5; tentatively, D is TRBD1 (5 bases). The CDR3 nucleotides read TGTGCCAGTAGTATCGGGGGTAGATATCAGCCCCAGCATTTT. Protein: CASSIGGRYQPQHF.